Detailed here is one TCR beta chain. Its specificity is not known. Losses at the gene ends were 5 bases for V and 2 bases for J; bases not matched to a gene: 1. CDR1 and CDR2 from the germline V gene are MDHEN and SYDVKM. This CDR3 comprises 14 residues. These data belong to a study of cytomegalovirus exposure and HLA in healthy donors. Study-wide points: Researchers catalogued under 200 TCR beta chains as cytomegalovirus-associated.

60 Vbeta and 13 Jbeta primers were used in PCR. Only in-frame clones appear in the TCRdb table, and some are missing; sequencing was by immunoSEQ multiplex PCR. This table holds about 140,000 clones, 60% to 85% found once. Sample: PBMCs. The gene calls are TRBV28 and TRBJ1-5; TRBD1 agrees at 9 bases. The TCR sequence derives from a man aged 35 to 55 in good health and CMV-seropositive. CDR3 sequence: CASSRDRGNQPQHF. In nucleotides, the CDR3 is TGTGCCAGCAGTAGGGACAGGGGCAATCAGCCCCAGCATTTT.